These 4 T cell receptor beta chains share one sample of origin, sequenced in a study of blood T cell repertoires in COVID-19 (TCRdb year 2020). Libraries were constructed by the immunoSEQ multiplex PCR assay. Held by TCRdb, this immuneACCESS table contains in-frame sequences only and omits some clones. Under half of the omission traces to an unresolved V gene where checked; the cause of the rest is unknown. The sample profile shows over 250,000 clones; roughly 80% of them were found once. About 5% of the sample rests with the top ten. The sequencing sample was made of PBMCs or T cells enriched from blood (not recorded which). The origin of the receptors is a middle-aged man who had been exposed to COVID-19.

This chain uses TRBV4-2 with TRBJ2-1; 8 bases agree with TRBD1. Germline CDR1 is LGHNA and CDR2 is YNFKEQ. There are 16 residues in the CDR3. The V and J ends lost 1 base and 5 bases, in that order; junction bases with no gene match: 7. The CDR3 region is CASSQGPGQGDNEQFF. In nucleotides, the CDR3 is TGTGCCAGCAGCCAAGGTCCTGGACAGGGTGACAATGAGCAGTTCTTC.

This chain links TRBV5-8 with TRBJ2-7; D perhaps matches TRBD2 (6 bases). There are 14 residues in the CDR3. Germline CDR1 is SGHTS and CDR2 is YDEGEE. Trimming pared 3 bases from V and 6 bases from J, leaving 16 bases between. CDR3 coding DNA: TGTGCCAGCAGCTATGGACGGAGGGCAGGCGAGCAGTACTTC. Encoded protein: CASSYGRRAGEQYF.

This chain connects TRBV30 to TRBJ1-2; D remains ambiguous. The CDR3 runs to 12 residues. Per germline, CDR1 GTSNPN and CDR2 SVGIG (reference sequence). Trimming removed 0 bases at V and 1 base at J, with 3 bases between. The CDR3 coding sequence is TGTGCCTGGAGTGTCAATAACTATGGCTACACCTTC. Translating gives CAWSVNNYGYTF.

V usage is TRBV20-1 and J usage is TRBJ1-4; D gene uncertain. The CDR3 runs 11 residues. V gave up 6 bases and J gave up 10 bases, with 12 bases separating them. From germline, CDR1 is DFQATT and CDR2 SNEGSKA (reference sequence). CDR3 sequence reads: CSAREGRKLFF. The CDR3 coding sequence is TGCAGTGCCCGAGAGGGCCGAAAACTGTTTTTT.